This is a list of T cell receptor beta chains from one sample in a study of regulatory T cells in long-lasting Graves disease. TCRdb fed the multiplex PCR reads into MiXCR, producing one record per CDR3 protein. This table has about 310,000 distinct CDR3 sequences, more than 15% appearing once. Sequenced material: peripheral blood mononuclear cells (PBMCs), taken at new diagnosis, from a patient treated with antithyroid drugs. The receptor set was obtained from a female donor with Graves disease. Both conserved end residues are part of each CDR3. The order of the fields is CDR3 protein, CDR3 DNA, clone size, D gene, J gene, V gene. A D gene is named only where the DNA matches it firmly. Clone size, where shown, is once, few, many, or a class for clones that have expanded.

CDR3 protein: CASSLERTLTYEQYF
CDR3 DNA: TGCGCCAGCAGCCTCGAACGGACCCTCACCTACGAGCAGTACTTC
clone size: many
D gene: -
J gene: TRBJ2-7
V gene: TRBV4-1

CDR3 protein: CASSKAGTGNNQPQHF
CDR3 DNA: TGTGCCAGCAGTAAGGCCGGGACAGGGAACAATCAGCCCCAGCATTTT
clone size: many
D gene: TRBD1
J gene: TRBJ1-5
V gene: TRBV12-3/TRBV12-4

CDR3 protein: CASSWDAGTGEVRGRASGANVLTF
CDR3 DNA: TGTGCCAGCAGTTGGGACGCCGGGACAGGGGAGGTTAGGGGTAGAGCCTCTGGGGCCAACGTCCTGACTTTC
clone size: many
D gene: TRBD1
J gene: TRBJ2-6
V gene: TRBV6-5

CDR3 protein: CASSQGRGYYEQYF
CDR3 DNA: TGTGCCAGCAGCCAAGGGCGGGGATACTACGAGCAGTACTTC
clone size: many
D gene: -
J gene: TRBJ2-7
V gene: TRBV3-1

CDR3 protein: CASSDSGGDTQYF
CDR3 DNA: TGTGCCAGCAGTGATAGCGGGGGCGATACGCAGTATTTT
clone size: many
D gene: TRBD2
J gene: TRBJ2-3
V gene: TRBV2

CDR3 protein: CASSYRGGGRGRYEQYF
CDR3 DNA: TGTGCCAGCAGTTACCGGGGAGGTGGCAGGGGTCGCTACGAGCAGTACTTC
clone size: few
D gene: -
J gene: TRBJ2-7
V gene: TRBV6-5

CDR3 protein: CASSLDKARRYF
CDR3 DNA: TGTGCCAGCAGCTTAGATAAGGCCAGACGATACTTC
clone size: few
D gene: -
J gene: TRBJ2-5
V gene: TRBV7-9

CDR3 protein: CASSLRDRDSERYF
CDR3 DNA: TGTGCCAGCAGCCTCCGGGACAGGGATTCCGAGCGGTACTTC
clone size: few
D gene: TRBD1
J gene: TRBJ2-7
V gene: TRBV27

CDR3 protein: CASAFPGTIETQYF
CDR3 DNA: TGCGCCAGCGCTTTCCCCGGGACAATCGAGACCCAGTACTTC
clone size: -
D gene: -
J gene: TRBJ2-5
V gene: TRBV5-1

CDR3 protein: CASRLDTGGNGYTF
CDR3 DNA: TGTGCCAGCAGATTAGATACCGGGGGTAACGGCTACACCTTC
clone size: many
D gene: -
J gene: TRBJ1-2
V gene: TRBV7-9

CDR3 protein: CASSLNSKTDTQYF
CDR3 DNA: TGCGCCAGCAGCTTGAACAGTAAGACAGATACGCAGTATTTT
clone size: -
D gene: -
J gene: TRBJ2-3
V gene: TRBV5-1

CDR3 protein: CASSRGGSALYSNQPQHF
CDR3 DNA: TGTGCCAGTAGCCGGGGGGGGAGCGCCTTGTATAGCAATCAGCCCCAGCATTTT
clone size: -
D gene: -
J gene: TRBJ1-5
V gene: TRBV19

CDR3 protein: CASRTLAEKHYEQYF
CDR3 DNA: TGTGCCAGCAGGACTCTAGCGGAGAAACACTACGAGCAGTACTTC
clone size: many
D gene: TRBD2
J gene: TRBJ2-7
V gene: TRBV6-1

CDR3 protein: CANTPRGGGSPRPQHF
CDR3 DNA: TGTGCCAACACTCCCAGGGGTGGGGGGAGTCCGCGGCCCCAGCATTTT
clone size: few
D gene: -
J gene: TRBJ1-5
V gene: TRBV27

CDR3 protein: CASSFRGINEQFF
CDR3 DNA: TGTGCCAGCAGCTTTCGGGGGATCAATGAGCAGTTCTTC
clone size: -
D gene: -
J gene: TRBJ2-1
V gene: TRBV7-9

CDR3 protein: CASSIGSGEAFF
CDR3 DNA: TGTGCCAGTAGTATCGGTTCGGGTGAAGCTTTCTTT
clone size: few
D gene: -
J gene: TRBJ1-1
V gene: TRBV19

CDR3 protein: CSASEGLDTEAFF
CDR3 DNA: TGCAGTGCTAGTGAGGGGCTGGACACTGAAGCTTTCTTT
clone size: many
D gene: -
J gene: TRBJ1-1
V gene: TRBV20-1

CDR3 protein: CASSGQGYTEAFF
CDR3 DNA: TGTGCCAGCAGTGGCCAGGGATACACTGAAGCTTTCTTT
clone size: many
D gene: -
J gene: TRBJ1-1
V gene: TRBV6-1

CDR3 protein: CASSSGGYNQPQHF
CDR3 DNA: TGTGCCAGCAGCTCGGGGGGGTACAATCAGCCCCAGCATTTT
clone size: many
D gene: -
J gene: TRBJ1-5
V gene: TRBV13

CDR3 protein: CATSDPSLAGGTESYNEQFF
CDR3 DNA: TGTGCCACCAGTGATCCTTCGCTAGCGGGAGGTACCGAATCCTACAATGAGCAGTTCTTC
clone size: many
D gene: TRBD2
J gene: TRBJ2-1
V gene: TRBV24-1

CDR3 protein: CASSKRTGGYEQYF
CDR3 DNA: TGTGCCAGCAGCAAGAGGACAGGTGGCTACGAGCAGTACTTC
clone size: many
D gene: TRBD1
J gene: TRBJ2-7
V gene: TRBV14

CDR3 protein: CASSLRAGASYEQYF
CDR3 DNA: TGTGCCAGCAGTTTAAGAGCGGGGGCATCCTACGAGCAGTACTTC
clone size: many
D gene: TRBD2
J gene: TRBJ2-7
V gene: TRBV27

CDR3 protein: CASSYSSGKYEQYF
CDR3 DNA: TGTGCCAGCAGTTACTCGAGCGGGAAGTACGAGCAGTACTTC
clone size: many
D gene: TRBD2
J gene: TRBJ2-7
V gene: TRBV6-5

CDR3 protein: CASSLGGSGSGEQFF
CDR3 DNA: TGTGCCAGCAGCTTAGGCGGGAGTGGTTCCGGTGAGCAGTTCTTC
clone size: -
D gene: TRBD2
J gene: TRBJ2-1
V gene: TRBV11-2

CDR3 protein: CASSMRTGVIPNEKLFF
CDR3 DNA: TGTGCCAGTAGTATGCGGACAGGGGTTATACCTAATGAAAAACTGTTTTTT
clone size: few
D gene: TRBD1
J gene: TRBJ1-4
V gene: TRBV19

CDR3 protein: CSVVSMTGKGPEAFF
CDR3 DNA: TGCAGCGTAGTCTCAATGACAGGGAAGGGCCCTGAAGCTTTCTTT
clone size: many
D gene: TRBD1
J gene: TRBJ1-1
V gene: TRBV29-1

CDR3 protein: CASSPLARGPEYPQETQYF
CDR3 DNA: TGTGCCAGCAGTCCCCTAGCGCGAGGCCCGGAATACCCGCAAGAGACCCAGTACTTC
clone size: many
D gene: -
J gene: TRBJ2-5
V gene: TRBV28

CDR3 protein: CASSQAPSGRYPEQFF
CDR3 DNA: TGCGCCAGCAGCCAAGCTCCCAGCGGGCGGTATCCTGAGCAGTTCTTC
clone size: few
D gene: -
J gene: TRBJ2-1
V gene: TRBV4-1

CDR3 protein: CASGSPLHF
CDR3 DNA: TGTGCCAGCGGTTCACCCCTCCACTTT
clone size: many
D gene: -
J gene: TRBJ1-6
V gene: TRBV28

CDR3 protein: CASSQGTGTYQETQYF
CDR3 DNA: TGTGCCAGCAGCCAAGGGACCGGGACTTATCAAGAGACCCAGTACTTC
clone size: few
D gene: -
J gene: TRBJ2-5
V gene: TRBV3-1

CDR3 protein: CASLKEGGRTYEQYF
CDR3 DNA: TGTGCCAGCCTCAAGGAGGGCGGGAGAACCTACGAGCAGTACTTC
clone size: many
D gene: TRBD2
J gene: TRBJ2-7
V gene: TRBV6-1

CDR3 protein: CASSTDPGGRNEQYF
CDR3 DNA: TGTGCCAGTAGTACCGACCCAGGGGGGCGGAATGAGCAGTACTTC
clone size: -
D gene: -
J gene: TRBJ2-7
V gene: TRBV19

CDR3 protein: CASISGEGTQYF
CDR3 DNA: TGCGCCAGCATTTCGGGAGAGGGGACCCAGTACTTC
clone size: many
D gene: -
J gene: TRBJ2-5
V gene: TRBV5-1

CDR3 protein: CAISGTGGTYEQYF
CDR3 DNA: TGTGCCATCAGCGGGACAGGGGGCACCTACGAGCAGTACTTC
clone size: many
D gene: TRBD1
J gene: TRBJ2-7
V gene: TRBV10-3

CDR3 protein: CASSWAGDTQYF
CDR3 DNA: TGTGCCAGCAGCTGGGCCGGGGATACGCAGTATTTT
clone size: many
D gene: -
J gene: TRBJ2-3
V gene: TRBV12-3/TRBV12-4

CDR3 protein: CASSFGGSGGNTIYF
CDR3 DNA: TGTGCCAGCAGCTTCGGGGGCTCAGGAGGAAACACCATATATTTT
clone size: many
D gene: -
J gene: TRBJ1-3
V gene: TRBV7-8

CDR3 protein: CASSSDRGRDVRGYTF
CDR3 DNA: TGTGCCAGCAGTTCGGACAGGGGGCGAGACGTTAGGGGCTACACCTTC
clone size: few
D gene: TRBD1
J gene: TRBJ1-2
V gene: TRBV2

CDR3 protein: CASSEQSGGTNEKLFF
CDR3 DNA: TGTGCCAGCAGCGAGCAATCAGGGGGAACTAATGAAAAACTGTTTTTT
clone size: many
D gene: TRBD1
J gene: TRBJ1-4
V gene: TRBV28

CDR3 protein: CSARDTGGTRSSYEQYF
CDR3 DNA: TGCAGTGCTAGAGATACAGGGGGGACCCGAAGCTCCTACGAGCAGTACTTC
clone size: -
D gene: TRBD1
J gene: TRBJ2-7
V gene: TRBV20-1

CDR3 protein: CASGRTSGYNEQFF
CDR3 DNA: TGCGCCAGCGGTAGGACTAGCGGCTACAATGAGCAGTTCTTC
clone size: many
D gene: TRBD2
J gene: TRBJ2-1
V gene: TRBV10-2

CDR3 protein: CACSSWWSSYNEQFF
CDR3 DNA: TGTGCCTGCTCTAGCTGGTGGAGCTCCTACAATGAGCAGTTCTTC
clone size: -
D gene: -
J gene: TRBJ2-1
V gene: TRBV2

CDR3 protein: CASGLTLDNSPLHF
CDR3 DNA: TGTGCCAGTGGTTTGACCCTCGATAATTCACCCCTCCACTTT
clone size: many
D gene: -
J gene: TRBJ1-6
V gene: TRBV28

CDR3 protein: CSARDRGETQYF
CDR3 DNA: TGCAGTGCTAGAGATCGGGGTGAGACCCAGTACTTC
clone size: many
D gene: -
J gene: TRBJ2-5
V gene: TRBV20-1

CDR3 protein: CASSLSGTGKVEKLFF
CDR3 DNA: TGTGCCAGCAGCTTATCCGGGACAGGGAAGGTGGAAAAACTGTTTTTT
clone size: -
D gene: TRBD1
J gene: TRBJ1-4
V gene: TRBV11-2

CDR3 protein: CASSFLTGGLNSPLHF
CDR3 DNA: TGTGCCAGCAGTTTTTTGACAGGGGGCCTTAATTCACCCCTCCACTTT
clone size: many
D gene: TRBD1
J gene: TRBJ1-6
V gene: TRBV12-3/TRBV12-4

CDR3 protein: CASTKGSGRETQYF
CDR3 DNA: TGTGCCAGCACCAAGGGCTCGGGTCGCGAGACCCAGTACTTC
clone size: many
D gene: -
J gene: TRBJ2-5
V gene: TRBV12-3/TRBV12-4

CDR3 protein: CASSPSMSGALRTQYF
CDR3 DNA: TGTGCCAGCAGCCCCTCGATGAGCGGAGCACTTCGGACCCAGTACTTC
clone size: many
D gene: -
J gene: TRBJ2-5
V gene: TRBV13

CDR3 protein: CASSYQPTGGDTQYF
CDR3 DNA: TGTGCCAGCAGTTACCAACCTACAGGGGGAGATACGCAGTATTTT
clone size: many
D gene: TRBD1
J gene: TRBJ2-3
V gene: TRBV6-5

CDR3 protein: CAWSTSIGKEQYF
CDR3 DNA: TGTGCCTGGAGTACTTCAATCGGTAAGGAGCAGTACTTC
clone size: many
D gene: -
J gene: TRBJ2-7
V gene: TRBV30

CDR3 protein: CASSESYLLEQYF
CDR3 DNA: TGTGCCAGCAGTGAATCGTACCTTTTGGAGCAGTACTTC
clone size: few
D gene: -
J gene: TRBJ2-7
V gene: TRBV6-2/TRBV6-3

CDR3 protein: CASSTIFGAGKQETQYF
CDR3 DNA: TGTGCCAGCAGCACCATTTTTGGAGCGGGAAAACAAGAGACCCAGTACTTC
clone size: many
D gene: TRBD2
J gene: TRBJ2-5
V gene: TRBV11-2

CDR3 protein: CASSPWLAGGPRGNEQFF
CDR3 DNA: TGTGCCAGCAGCCCGTGGCTAGCGGGAGGGCCGAGGGGCAATGAGCAGTTCTTC
clone size: many
D gene: TRBD2
J gene: TRBJ2-1
V gene: TRBV11-2

CDR3 protein: CASSRGVVVRNQPQHF
CDR3 DNA: TGTGCCAGTAGTAGGGGAGTTGTCGTCCGCAATCAGCCCCAGCATTTT
clone size: -
D gene: -
J gene: TRBJ1-5
V gene: TRBV19

CDR3 protein: CASSTDTYNEQFF
CDR3 DNA: TGTGCCAGTAGTACTGACACTTACAATGAGCAGTTCTTC
clone size: many
D gene: -
J gene: TRBJ2-1
V gene: TRBV19

CDR3 protein: CASSSGGNNSPLHF
CDR3 DNA: TGTGCCAGCAGCTCGGGGGGGAACAATTCACCCCTCCACTTT
clone size: many
D gene: -
J gene: TRBJ1-6
V gene: TRBV6-1